The rows below give T cell receptor beta chains drawn from one sample of a study of shared clonotypes between healthy human individuals. Repertoires were generated with immunoSEQ multiplex PCR, while TCRdb's copy carries only in-frame clones and drops some. The sample carries under 650,000 clones, about 95% recorded once. The material sequenced was naive CD4+ T cells sorted from blood. The receptors were gathered from a woman aged 30 to 39 in good health. The CDR3 runs from the conserved cysteine through the conserved F or W. The D gene is left open where the match is weak. Where a row states a size, it is once, few, many or the class of an expanded clone; other rows omit it.

CDR3: CASSSGTGGYEQYF; DNA: TGTGCCAGTAGCTCCGGGACAGGGGGCTACGAGCAGTACTTC; size: .; J: TRBJ2-7; V: TRBV19; D: TRBD1
CDR3: CASSSPSRLYEQYF; DNA: TGTGCCAGCAGCTCTCCGAGTAGGCTCTACGAGCAGTACTTC; size: .; J: TRBJ2-7; V: TRBV7-1; D: .
CDR3: CASSSPGQGMGYEQYF; DNA: TGTGCCAGCAGTTCCCCGGGACAGGGGATGGGCTACGAGCAGTACTTC; size: .; J: TRBJ2-7; V: TRBV28; D: TRBD1
CDR3: CVRSPRFSITSNQPQHF; DNA: TGTGTCAGAAGCCCCCGCTTCAGCATAACGAGCAATCAGCCCCAGCATTTT; size: .; J: TRBJ1-5; V: TRBV7-5; D: .
CDR3: CATSRVGGSSYEQYF; DNA: TGTGCCACCAGCAGAGTGGGGGGAAGCTCCTACGAGCAGTACTTC; size: .; J: TRBJ2-7; V: TRBV15; D: .
CDR3: CASSSNRGGGSSTDTQYF; DNA: TGTGCCAGCAGCTCCAATAGAGGGGGAGGATCTAGCACAGATACGCAGTATTTT; size: .; J: TRBJ2-3; V: TRBV13; D: .
CDR3: CASSLGSLETQYF; DNA: TGCGCCAGCAGCTTGGGAAGTTTAGAGACCCAGTACTTC; size: once; J: TRBJ2-5; V: TRBV5-1; D: .
CDR3: CASSILSAGTFNEQFF; DNA: TGTGCCAGTAGTATCTTAAGTGCGGGTACGTTCAATGAGCAGTTCTTC; size: .; J: TRBJ2-1; V: TRBV19; D: .
CDR3: CASSRQGGYGYTF; DNA: TGTGCCAGCAGTAGACAGGGGGGCTATGGCTACACCTTC; size: .; J: TRBJ1-2; V: TRBV27; D: TRBD1
CDR3: CASSDDLLGELFF; DNA: TGTGCCAGCAGTGACGATTTATTGGGGGAGCTGTTTTTT; size: .; J: TRBJ2-2; V: TRBV6-4; D: .
CDR3: CASSQDLAAHTDTQYF; DNA: TGTGCCAGCAGCCAAGACCTAGCGGCCCACACAGATACGCAGTATTTT; size: .; J: TRBJ2-3; V: TRBV4-2; D: TRBD2
CDR3: CATSRDPEGEQYF; DNA: TGTGCCACCAGCAGAGATCCGGAGGGCGAGCAGTACTTC; size: .; J: TRBJ2-7; V: TRBV15; D: .
CDR3: CASSLVSNEQFF; DNA: TGTGCCAGCAGCTTAGTAAGCAATGAGCAGTTCTTC; size: .; J: TRBJ2-1; V: TRBV7-9; D: .
CDR3: CASSPQGANPNEQFF; DNA: TGTGCCAGCAGTCCACAGGGGGCTAACCCCAATGAGCAGTTCTTC; size: once; J: TRBJ2-1; V: TRBV6-5; D: TRBD1
CDR3: CASSESVRGEAFF; DNA: TGTGCCAGCAGTGAATCTGTCAGGGGTGAAGCTTTCTTT; size: few; J: TRBJ1-1; V: TRBV25-1; D: .
CDR3: CASSRPGLQYF; DNA: TGTGCCAGCAGTCGACCGGGACTTCAGTACTTC; size: once; J: TRBJ2-4; V: TRBV2; D: .
CDR3: CASRVLAGANVLTF; DNA: TGCGCCAGCAGAGTACTCGCTGGGGCCAACGTCCTGACTTTC; size: .; J: TRBJ2-6; V: TRBV5-1; D: .
CDR3: CASSVGLKGGDEKLFF; DNA: TGTGCCAGCAGCGTAGGTCTAAAGGGCGGCGATGAAAAACTGTTTTTT; size: .; J: TRBJ1-4; V: TRBV9; D: .
CDR3: CSVGPSGVQETQYF; DNA: TGCAGCGTTGGTCCTAGCGGGGTCCAAGAGACCCAGTACTTC; size: .; J: TRBJ2-5; V: TRBV29-1; D: TRBD2
CDR3: CASSEYKTSTDTQYF; DNA: TGTGCCAGCAGTGAGTACAAGACTAGCACAGATACGCAGTATTTT; size: .; J: TRBJ2-3; V: TRBV25-1; D: .